The 3 T cell receptor beta chains reported below all come from one sample, sequenced in a study of blood T cell repertoires in COVID-19. Sequencing was performed with immunoSEQ multiplex PCR; in TCRdb, only in-frame clones are kept and a portion is missing. The repertoire holds roughly 120,000 clones, with around 90% as singletons. Sequencing input: peripheral blood. The receptors stem from a woman in her fifties or sixties with COVID-19, enrolled during active disease.

This clone was seen only once. The chain joins TRBV19 to TRBJ2-2; TRBD2 matches at 13 bases. Germline trimming cut 3 bases from V and 6 bases from J; bases unmatched to any gene: 7. In germline, CDR1 is LNHDA, CDR2 SQIVND (reference sequence). This CDR3 contains 17 residues. CDR3 coding DNA: TGTGCCAGTAGTATCTTCGGGACTAGCGGGGTCGCCGGGGAGCTGTTTTTT. Residues: CASSIFGTSGVAGELFF.

The chain employs TRBV7-2 and TRBJ1-1; D is ambiguous. Germline CDR1 SGHTA, CDR2 FQGNSA. The CDR3 is 14 amino acids. V lost 1 base to trimming and J lost 1 base, with 7 bases between them. CDR3 sequence reads: CASSLGATNTEAFF. The CDR3 DNA follows: TGTGCCAGCAGCTTAGGGGCAACGAACACTGAAGCTTTCTTT.

The chain recombines TRBV15 with TRBJ2-1, with 14 nucleotides matching TRBD2. Germline CDR1 LNHNV, CDR2 YYDKDF (reference sequence). V lost 3 bases, J lost 7 bases, and 8 bases stayed unmatched. This CDR3 is 17 amino acids long. The CDR3 protein is CATSRGLAGAAGNEQFF. In nucleotides, the CDR3 is TGTGCCACCAGCAGGGGACTAGCGGGGGCCGCGGGGAATGAGCAGTTCTTC.